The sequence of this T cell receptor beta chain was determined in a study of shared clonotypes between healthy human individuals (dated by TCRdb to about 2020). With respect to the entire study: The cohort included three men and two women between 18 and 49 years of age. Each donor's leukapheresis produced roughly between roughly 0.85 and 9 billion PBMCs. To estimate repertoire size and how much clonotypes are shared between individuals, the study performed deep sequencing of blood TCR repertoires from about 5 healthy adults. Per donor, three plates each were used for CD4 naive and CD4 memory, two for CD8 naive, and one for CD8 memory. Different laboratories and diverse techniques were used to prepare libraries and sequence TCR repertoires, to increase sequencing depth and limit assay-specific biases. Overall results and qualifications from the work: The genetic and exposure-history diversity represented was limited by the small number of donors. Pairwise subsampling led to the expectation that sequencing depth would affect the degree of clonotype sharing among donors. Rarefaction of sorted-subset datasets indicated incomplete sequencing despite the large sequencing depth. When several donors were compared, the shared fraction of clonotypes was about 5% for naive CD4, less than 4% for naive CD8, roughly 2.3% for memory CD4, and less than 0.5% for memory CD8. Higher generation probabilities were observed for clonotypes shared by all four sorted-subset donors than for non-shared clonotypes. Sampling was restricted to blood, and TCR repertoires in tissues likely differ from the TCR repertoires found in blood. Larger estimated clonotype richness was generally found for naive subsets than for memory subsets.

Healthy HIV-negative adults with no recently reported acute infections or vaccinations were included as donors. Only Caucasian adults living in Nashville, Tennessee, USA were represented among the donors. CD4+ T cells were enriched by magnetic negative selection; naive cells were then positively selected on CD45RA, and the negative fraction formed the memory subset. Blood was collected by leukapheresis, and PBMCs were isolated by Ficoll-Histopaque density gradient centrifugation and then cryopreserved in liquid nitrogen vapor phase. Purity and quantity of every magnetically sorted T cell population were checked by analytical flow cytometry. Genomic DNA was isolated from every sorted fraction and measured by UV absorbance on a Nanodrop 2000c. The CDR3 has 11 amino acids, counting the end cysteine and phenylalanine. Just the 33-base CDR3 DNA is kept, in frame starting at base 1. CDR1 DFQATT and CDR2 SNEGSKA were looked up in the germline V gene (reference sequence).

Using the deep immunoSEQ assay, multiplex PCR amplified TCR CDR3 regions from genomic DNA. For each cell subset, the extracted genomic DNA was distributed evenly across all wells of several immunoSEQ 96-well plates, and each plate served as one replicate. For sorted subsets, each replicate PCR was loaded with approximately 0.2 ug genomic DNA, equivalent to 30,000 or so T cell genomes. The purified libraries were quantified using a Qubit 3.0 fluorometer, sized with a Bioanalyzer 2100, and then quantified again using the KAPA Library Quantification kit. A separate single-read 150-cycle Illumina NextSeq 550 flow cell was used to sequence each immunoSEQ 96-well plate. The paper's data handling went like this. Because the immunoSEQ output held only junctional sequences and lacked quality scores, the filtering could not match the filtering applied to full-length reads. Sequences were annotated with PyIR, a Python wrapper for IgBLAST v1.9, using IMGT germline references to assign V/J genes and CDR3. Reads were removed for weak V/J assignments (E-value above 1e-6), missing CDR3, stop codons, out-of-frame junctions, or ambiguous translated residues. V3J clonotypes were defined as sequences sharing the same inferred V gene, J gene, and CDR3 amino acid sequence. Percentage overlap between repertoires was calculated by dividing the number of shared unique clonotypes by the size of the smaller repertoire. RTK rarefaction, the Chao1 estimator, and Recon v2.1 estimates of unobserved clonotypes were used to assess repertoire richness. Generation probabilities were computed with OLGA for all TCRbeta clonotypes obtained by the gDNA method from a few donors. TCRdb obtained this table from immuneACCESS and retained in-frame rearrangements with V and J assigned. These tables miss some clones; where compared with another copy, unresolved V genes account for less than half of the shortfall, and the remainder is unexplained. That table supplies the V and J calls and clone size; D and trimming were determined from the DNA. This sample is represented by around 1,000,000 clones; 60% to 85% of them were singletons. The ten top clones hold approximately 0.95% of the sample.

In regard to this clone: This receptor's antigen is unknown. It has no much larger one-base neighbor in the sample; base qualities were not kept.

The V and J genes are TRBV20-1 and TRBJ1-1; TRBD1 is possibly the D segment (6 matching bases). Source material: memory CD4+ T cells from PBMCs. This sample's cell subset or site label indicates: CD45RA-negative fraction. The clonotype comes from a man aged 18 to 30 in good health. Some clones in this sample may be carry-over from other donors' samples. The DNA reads TGCAGGGACAGTATGAACACTGAAGCTTTCTTT. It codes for CRDSMNTEAFF.